Each of the 4 T cell receptor beta chains below was sequenced from the same sample in a study of blood T cells in healthy people across ages (dated by TCRdb to 2014 to 2015). The method was 5' RACE. Sequencing took place on an Illumina HiSeq 2500. The second PCR ran for about 6 to 12 cycles and used a J-beta primer mix along with a sample-barcoded 5' primer. TCRdb itself trimmed the public reads at Q25 with fastp, ran MiXCR and retained productive beta chains. Rows with one shared CDR3 protein collapse into an entry with the most common genes and DNA. The sample table contains fewer than 1,000,000 distinct CDR3 sequences; only one count was recorded for about 47% of them. The ten largest clones capture 18% of the sample. Sequences were obtained from blood. The receptors were sampled from a man aged 80 or over in good health.

The chain joins TRBV7-8 to TRBJ2-3, with TRBD2 matching 11 bases. Trimming took 4 bases from V and 4 from J; bases not matched to a gene: 13. The CDR3 is 18 residues long. The germline gives CDR1 SGHVS, CDR2 FQNEAQ. This CDR3 is CASSSYPSGRRGADTQYF. The CDR3, as DNA: TGTGCCAGCAGCTCTTATCCTAGCGGGAGGAGGGGAGCAGATACGCAGTATTTT.

This clonotype has a count of ten or more. This chain links TRBV20-1 with TRBJ2-7; D ambiguous. Germline V gives CDR1 DFQATT, CDR2 SNEGSKA (reference sequence). The CDR3 runs 14 residues. Trimming left V 6 bases short and J 0 bases short, with 15 bases between. The CDR3 sequence is CSAPLVGASYEQYF. For the CDR3, the DNA is TGCAGTGCCCCGCTGGTAGGTGCCTCCTACGAGCAGTACTTC.

The chain joins TRBV7-2 to TRBJ2-3; D possibly corresponds to TRBD1 (6 bases). The V end lost 2 bases, the J end lost 4 bases, and 13 bases lay between the germline ends. This CDR3 has 15 residues. The germline V gene encodes CDR1 SGHTA and CDR2 FQGNSA. DNA for the CDR3: TGTGCCAGCAGCTTATGGCAGGGGTGGGCAGATACGCAGTATTTT. Its protein is CASSLWQGWADTQYF.

In this sample, this clonotype turned up once. V gene TRBV20-1 combines with J gene TRBJ2-2; 8 bases map to TRBD2. V trimming: 5 bases; J trimming: 0 bases; junction bases outside the gene matches: 5. Germline V gene data show CDR1 as DFQATT and CDR2 as SNEGSKA (reference sequence). This CDR3 contains 15 residues. The CDR3 reads CSAHPGGANTGELFF. The CDR3 DNA sequence: TGCAGTGCTCACCCCGGGGGGGCGAACACCGGGGAGCTGTTTTTT.